This T cell receptor (beta chain) was retrieved from a study of blood T cells in healthy people across ages. Overall study results and limits: Older individuals had lower TCR beta diversity per million T cells (the decline was roughly linear).

Trimming removed 2 bases from V and 1 base from J, with 10 bases in between. The germline V gene encodes CDR1 MNHEY and CDR2 SMNVEV (reference sequence). This CDR3 region has 15 residues. Together with a sample-barcoded 5' primer, a J-beta primer mix was included in a second PCR lasting about 6 to 12 cycles. Every molecule of cDNA carried a tag from a template-switch adaptor with 12 random nucleotides. TCRdb reanalysed the 5' RACE reads using MiXCR and keeps one entry per CDR3 protein. The table includes almost 550,000 distinct CDR3 sequences, 20% to 30% detected once. On this clonotype itself: No antigen is known for it.

The same sample was also used in a study of T cells of mothers and their children. That paper states: Related pairs of mothers and children showed slightly higher, non-significant overlap versus unrelated pairs.

The sequence was collected from a boy between 10 and 17 years old in good health. J is TRBJ2-3 and V is TRBV27; D is undetermined. Material for sequencing was blood. Here the CDR3 DNA reads TGTGCCAGCAGTTTACAAGTCCGGGGCACAGATACGCAGTATTTT. This encodes CASSLQVRGTDTQYF.